This TCR beta chain was captured in a study of cytomegalovirus exposure and HLA in healthy donors (dated by TCRdb to 2015 to 2018). In terms of the full investigation: According to an earlier analysis of 587 of the donors, 200 million or so T cells yielded 100 million or so unique TCR beta sequences and 276 Gb of sequence data. An early release that covered roughly 600 HLA-typed donors contained around 300 gigabases of sequencing data and 80 million or so unique TCR sequences. Among the approximately 430 genotyped donors, approximately 81% belonged to the genetic ancestry cluster associated with self-reported Caucasian donors. The study was designed to test whether signatures of past pathogen exposure could be identified by cataloging public T cell receptors. Using immunosequencing, the study profiled T cell repertoires from some 670 subjects and related those repertoires to cytomegalovirus serostatus. A separate validation cohort of roughly 130 different subjects was used in addition to the 666-subject first cohort. The study combined high-throughput TCR immunosequencing, statistical association of individual TCRs with disease status, and machine learning to predict cytomegalovirus infection status. In a later analysis, previously published TCR beta repertoires from 500 to 750 donors were re-analyzed and high-resolution HLA genotyping was added so that TCR occurrence patterns could be studied. Rather than using new phenotypic data, the later analysis identified candidate immune exposures from TCR beta sequences and from how often those sequences occurred across donors. An earlier analysis of 587 of the donors applied high-throughput TCR beta sequencing to assess whether each TCR beta V gene segment acted as functional or pseudogenic. Donor age, sex, ethnicity and CMV serostatus were collected together with the repertoire data. Genome-wide SNP genotypes for about 55% of the roughly 670 donors were used in a later genetic analysis, which treated that subset as a discovery cohort. Every repertoire in the discovery cohort had been generated on one and the same sequencing platform. Class I and class II HLA loci were covered by the typing at four-digit resolution. The number of donors typed differed by locus, with roughly 620-630 for A, B, C, DRB1 and DQB1, approximately 500 for DQA1, 606 for DPA1, and roughly 450 for DPB1. Because of strong linkage in the cohort, roughly five DR-DQ haplotypes were treated as single units for association and clustering. Among 398 genotyped donors of the cohort, an average of roughly 240,000 unique TCR beta nucleotide sequences were sequenced per donor, around 20% of them non-productive.

What the research found in general, with its limitations: The authors suggested that the approach could potentially be generalized to other disease states and immunological phenotypes. Linkage disequilibrium might explain the correlated functional status among segregating V segments, but an unknown experimental factor could not be ruled out. According to a later analysis, most CMV-associated TCR beta chains appeared to be HLA-restricted, and the HLA associations seemed to be driven largely by CMV exposure. Over 15 rarely observed V segments, including chromosome 9 orphons, were excluded from the earlier analysis of about 500 of the donors because counts were too low. A further reported finding was that TCR beta sequences accurately predicted the HLA-A and HLA-B alleles for most subjects in the first cohort. The only immune exposure information available for the cohort was CMV serostatus. The study listed 164 TCR beta chains as associated with cytomegalovirus. Specific HLA alleles were associated with 15,000 to 20,000 TCR beta sequences at a false discovery rate of 0.05 in a later analysis. In a later analysis, TCR association rates were found to vary across HLA loci, with the most associated TCRs seen for DRB1 alleles and the fewest for HLA-C alleles. The classifier was reported to diagnose cytomegalovirus status with high specificity and sensitivity in both the original and validation cohorts. An earlier analysis of around 500 of the donors showed that most TCR beta V segments appeared in productive rearrangements either about 87% or about 30% of the time, which broadly matched IMGT annotations. When HLA alleles, especially DR and DQ, strongly co-occurred, attributing TCR associations to individual alleles was difficult. Three of the identified cytomegalovirus-associated TCR beta chains were confirmed in vitro to be specific for cytomegalovirus antigens. Several of the top co-occurrence clusters appeared to be linked to parvovirus B19, influenza, CMV and Epstein-Barr virus, according to a later analysis. Because the 87-base-pair reads could not distinguish some IMGT-functional V segments, including TRBV6-2 and TRBV6-3, those segments were excluded. In a later genetic analysis, fewer N-insertions in productive TCRs were reported among donors in an Asian-associated ancestry cluster than the approximately 670-donor mean. Across donors, most TCR sequences were observed very rarely, whereas some public TCRs were present in many individuals. A cluster of highly shared sequence variants was judged likely to be a technical artifact of the sequencing pipeline. An association between a missense DCLRE1C variant and V-gene and J-gene trimming of TCR beta chains was found in a later genetic analysis and replicated in an independent cohort. The presence/absence analyses assumed that sequencing depth was roughly uniform across donors, and that assumption may not be true. Compared with equally common non-associated chains, HLA-associated TCR beta chains in a later analysis were more clonally expanded and had lower generation probabilities. HLA typing was unavailable for some donors at each locus, so association tests used only the typed subset. Only TCR beta chains were sequenced in this cohort, and the absence of alpha or paired-chain data limited detectable features.

The library was prepared using the immunoSEQ multiplex PCR assay. The multiplex PCR relied on a mix of 60 forward primers for TCR Vbeta segments and 13 reverse primers for TCR Jbeta segments. Amplification of the CDR3 region of rearranged TCR beta genes was performed with a multiplex PCR assay on genomic DNA. Amplified TCR beta libraries were sequenced as 87-base-pair reads on the Illumina HiSeq System. From the authors' description of their analysis: A later analysis tallied 80 million to 95 million unique TCR beta chains across the 666 repertoires, and around 12 million of those chains were shared by two or more donors. A nearest-neighbor algorithm error-corrected the raw reads and collapsed the reads into unique sequences, merging closely related sequences to remove PCR and sequencing errors. To assign V, D and J gene segments, CDR3 sequences were aligned to IMGT reference sequences. For a sequence to be retained, at least a six-nucleotide match to both a V gene segment and a J gene segment was required. A rearrangement was called productive if the CDR3 had no stop codons and remained in frame with V and J, and every other rearrangement was called non-productive. Following IMGT convention, CDR3 was defined as the stretch from the second conserved V-encoded cysteine up to the conserved J-encoded phenylalanine. In an earlier analysis of approximately 500 of the donors, sequences lacking an unambiguous match to a single V gene segment were excluded. An earlier analysis of a few hundred of the donors classified V segments as functional when productive rearrangements were above 56.7% and as segregating when the standard deviation between donors was above 5%. A statistical classification framework was built for diagnosing cytomegalovirus status from the catalog of TCR beta chain sequences. V and J gene assignment, in a later analysis, came from comparing TCR nucleotide sequences with IMGT/GENE-DB human TR gene sequences. In a later analysis, CDR3 sequences and most-parsimonious VDJ recombination scenarios were assigned using the TCRdist pipeline. A later analysis defined each TCR beta chain by its CDR3 amino acid sequence plus V-gene family, and excluded reads lacking a unique V-gene family. To address suspected cross-contamination and a sequencing artifact, a later analysis removed 592 highly shared, low-generation-probability nucleotide sequences. A later analysis calculated a clonal expansion index for each public chain from normalized within-repertoire ranks of inferred template counts. A later analysis computed generation probabilities with a VDJ recombination model fitted to out-of-frame rearrangements, and checked the results against IGoR. In a later analysis, TCR-TCR, TCR-HLA and TCR-CMV co-occurrence was scored with hypergeometric tests, and a repertoire-size bias correction was applied to TCR pairs. In a later analysis, false discovery rates were estimated by permuting HLA or CMV assignments 20 times. In a later analysis, co-occurring TCRs were grouped using DBSCAN, and TCRdist sequence similarity was added for clustering within HLA-allele-positive subsets. Co-occurrence clustering excluded repertoires with fewer than 30,000 or more than 120,000 public chains, plus five with anomalous nucleotide sharing. TCRdb stores this immuneACCESS table with in-frame sequences only. Part of the clones is absent; in the studies checked, under half of the shortfall reflects unresolved V genes, and no reason is known for the rest. The V and J calls and clone size come from that table; D and trimming were worked out from the DNA. This sample holds under 150,000 clones; approximately 83% were observed only once. The ten most abundant clones make up 2% to 3% of the sample.

Note on this clone: The antigen it binds to is not known. No clone much larger than this one lies a single base away; base qualities are absent.

In total, around 600 healthy bone marrow donors made up the cohort. Cohort members were all nominally healthy when sampled, although unrecorded immune exposures were likely present. The donor was CMV seronegative and was included in the group of several hundred seronegative cohort members. A peripheral blood sample was collected from each donor, and TCR beta sequencing was performed on peripheral blood mononuclear cells. Genomic DNA was extracted from the blood cell samples with the Qiagen DNeasy Blood Extraction Kit. The germline V gene provides CDR1 SGDLS and CDR2 YYNGEE. From its cysteine to its phenylalanine, the CDR3 spans 15 amino acids. Only the CDR3 DNA is retained, 45 bases long and in frame from the first base. V loses 0 bases at its end and J loses 4 bases; junction bases beyond the gene matches: 7.

This clonotype was obtained from a male donor in good health and CMV-seronegative. The chain employs TRBV9 and TRBJ2-7; 7 nucleotides in the junction match TRBD1. Sequencing was performed on PBMCs. The CDR3 is CASSVGTGLPYEQYF. The DNA sequence reads TGTGCCAGCAGCGTAGGGACAGGCCTGCCGTACGAGCAGTACTTC.